This T cell receptor beta chain is drawn from a study of cytomegalovirus exposure and HLA in healthy donors. The PCR used 60 Vbeta and 13 Jbeta primers. Measured with immunoSEQ multiplex PCR; TCRdb has only the in-frame clones, and not every one. The sample shows some 150,000 clones, less than 80% of them seen only once. Study-wide points: Most TCR sequences showed up rarely, but some public TCRs showed up in many donors.

A word on this clone: Its antigen is currently unknown.

Donors sampled were nominally healthy, though unrecorded immune exposures were likely. Sequenced material: PBMCs. This TCR was recovered from a man aged 35-49 years in good health and CMV-seronegative.

The CDR3 spells CASSDTISGNTIYF. In DNA, the CDR3 is TGCGCCAGCAGCGACACGATCTCTGGAAACACCATATATTTT. The gene calls are TRBV4-1 and TRBJ1-3; D call uncertain. CDR1 and CDR2 from the germline V gene are MGHRA and YSYEKL. The CDR3 extends over 14 amino acids. Trimming left V 5 bases short and J 0 bases short, with 8 bases between.